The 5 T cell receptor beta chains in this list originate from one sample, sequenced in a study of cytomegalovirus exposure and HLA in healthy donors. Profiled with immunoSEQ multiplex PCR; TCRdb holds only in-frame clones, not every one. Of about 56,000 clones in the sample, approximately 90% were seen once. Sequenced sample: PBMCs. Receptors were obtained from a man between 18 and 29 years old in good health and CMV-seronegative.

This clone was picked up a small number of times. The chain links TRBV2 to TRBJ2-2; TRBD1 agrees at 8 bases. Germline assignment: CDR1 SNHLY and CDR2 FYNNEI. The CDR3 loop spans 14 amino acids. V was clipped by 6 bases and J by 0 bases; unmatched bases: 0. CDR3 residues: CASRDRANTGELFF. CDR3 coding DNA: TGTGCCAGCAGGGACAGGGCGAACACCGGGGAGCTGTTTTTT.

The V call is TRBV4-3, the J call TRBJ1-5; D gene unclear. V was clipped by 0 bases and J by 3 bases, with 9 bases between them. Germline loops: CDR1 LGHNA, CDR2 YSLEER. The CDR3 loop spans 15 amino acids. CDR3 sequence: CASSQDLGVNQPQHF. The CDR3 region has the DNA TGCGCCAGCAGCCAAGATTTGGGAGTCAATCAGCCCCAGCATTTT.

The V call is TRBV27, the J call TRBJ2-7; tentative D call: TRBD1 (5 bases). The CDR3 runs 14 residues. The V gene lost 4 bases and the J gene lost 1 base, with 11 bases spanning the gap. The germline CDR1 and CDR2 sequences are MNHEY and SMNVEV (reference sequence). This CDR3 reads CASSYQTESYEQYF. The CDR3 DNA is TGTGCCAGCAGTTACCAGACAGAGTCCTACGAGCAGTACTTC.

CDR3 bases: TGCGCCAGCAGCCCGGGTCCGACAGCAGAGACCCAGTACTTC. This encodes CASSPGPTAETQYF. The chain carries TRBV5-1 and TRBJ2-5; TRBD1 might be the D (5 bases). The V end was cut by 4 bases, the J end by 4 bases, with 14 bases between. The germline V gene encodes CDR1 SGHRS and CDR2 YFSETQ. The CDR3 loop spans 14 amino acids.

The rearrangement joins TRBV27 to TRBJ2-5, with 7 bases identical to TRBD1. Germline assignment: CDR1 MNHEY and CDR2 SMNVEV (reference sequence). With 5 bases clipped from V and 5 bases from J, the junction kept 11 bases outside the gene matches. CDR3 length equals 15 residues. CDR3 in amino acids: CASSPPNRGMETQYF. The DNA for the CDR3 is TGTGCCAGCAGTCCCCCCAACAGGGGAATGGAGACCCAGTACTTC.